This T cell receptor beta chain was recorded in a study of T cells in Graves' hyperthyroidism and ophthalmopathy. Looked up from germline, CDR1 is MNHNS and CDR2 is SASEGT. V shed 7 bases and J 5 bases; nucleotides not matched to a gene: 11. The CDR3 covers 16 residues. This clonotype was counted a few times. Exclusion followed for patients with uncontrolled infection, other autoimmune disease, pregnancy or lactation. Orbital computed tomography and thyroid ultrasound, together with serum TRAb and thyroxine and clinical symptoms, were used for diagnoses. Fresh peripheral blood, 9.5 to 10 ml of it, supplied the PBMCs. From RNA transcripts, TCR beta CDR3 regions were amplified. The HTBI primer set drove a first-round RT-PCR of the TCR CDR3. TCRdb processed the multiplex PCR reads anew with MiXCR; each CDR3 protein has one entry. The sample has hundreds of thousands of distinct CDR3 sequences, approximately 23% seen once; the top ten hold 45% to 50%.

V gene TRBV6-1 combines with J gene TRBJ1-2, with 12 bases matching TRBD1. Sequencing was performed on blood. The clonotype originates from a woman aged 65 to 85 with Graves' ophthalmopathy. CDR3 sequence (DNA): TGTGCCAGCATCCGTACGGGGACAGGGGGCATTTATGGCTACACCTTC. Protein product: CASIRTGTGGIYGYTF.